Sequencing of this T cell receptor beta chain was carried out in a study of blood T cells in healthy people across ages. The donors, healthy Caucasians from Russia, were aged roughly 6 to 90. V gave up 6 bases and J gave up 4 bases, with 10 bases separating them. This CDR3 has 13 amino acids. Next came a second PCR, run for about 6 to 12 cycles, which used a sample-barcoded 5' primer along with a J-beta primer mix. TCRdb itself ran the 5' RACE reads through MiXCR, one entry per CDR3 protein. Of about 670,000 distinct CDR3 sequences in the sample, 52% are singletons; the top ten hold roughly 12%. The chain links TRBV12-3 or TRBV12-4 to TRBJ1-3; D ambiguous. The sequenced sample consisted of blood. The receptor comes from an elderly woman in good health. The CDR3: CASRPTSGNTIYF. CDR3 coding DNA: TGTGCCAGCAGACCGACATCAGGAAACACCATATATTTT.